Listed below are T cell receptor beta chains from one sample, sequenced in a study of human T cells and chemical hapten exposure. TCRdb recomputed calls from the RACE reads with MiXCR, one row per CDR3 protein. The sample carries 100,000 to 150,000 distinct CDR3 sequences, approximately 8.3% recorded once. Sequenced input: whole blood. The receptors stem from a male donor in good health. Some clones in this sample may be carry-over from other donors' samples. Each CDR3 is given with its conserved first and last residue. D genes are given only for firm matches. Clone size is stated in some rows and not others, as once, few, many or a class when expanded.

TRBV30,TRBJ2-1,many,.,TGTGCCTGGAGTAGCGCGTGGGCGGGACGGGATGAGCAGTTCTTC,CAWSSAWAGRDEQFF
TRBV5-1,TRBJ1-3,many,.,TGCGCCAGCAGTTATGGTCCGCTCTCTGGAAACACCATATATTTT,CASSYGPLSGNTIYF
TRBV19,TRBJ2-2,.,TRBD1,TGTGCCAGTAGTGGTGGGACAGGGGGCGGCGGGGAGCTGTTTTTT,CASSGGTGGGGELFF
TRBV4-3,TRBJ2-7,many,TRBD1,TGCGCCAGCAGCAGTGACAGGGAAGCCTCCTACGAGCAGTACTTC,CASSSDREASYEQYF
TRBV29-1,TRBJ2-2,.,.,TGCAGCGTTGTGGGCCAGGGGAACACCGGGGAGCTGTTTTTT,CSVVGQGNTGELFF
TRBV6-2/TRBV6-3,TRBJ2-1,few,TRBD1,TGTGCCAGCAAACTACAGGGGGCGAGTAATGAGCAGTTCTTC,CASKLQGASNEQFF
TRBV29-1,TRBJ2-1,few,.,TGCAGCGTTGAGGGGGGATCCTACAATGAGCAGTTCTTC,CSVEGGSYNEQFF
TRBV18,TRBJ2-3,.,TRBD1,TGTGCCAGCTCACCGGGCCGACAGGGGGGTAGAGCAGATACGCAGTATTTT,CASSPGRQGGRADTQYF
TRBV25-1,TRBJ1-1,.,TRBD1,TGTGCCAGCAGTGAGCGGGACAGGAGCAACACTGAAGCTTTCTTT,CASSERDRSNTEAFF
TRBV29-1,TRBJ1-2,few,TRBD1,TGCAGCGTTGCCGCCGACAGGGAATCTAACTATGGCTACACCTTC,CSVAADRESNYGYTF
TRBV6-4,TRBJ2-1,.,.,TGTGCCAGCAGTGACTCAATGAGCGGCTCCTACAATGAGCAGTTCTTC,CASSDSMSGSYNEQFF
TRBV7-2,TRBJ1-2,few,.,TGTGCCAGCAGCTTAGCGACGGGACGGCTTAACTATGGCTACACCTTC,CASSLATGRLNYGYTF
TRBV7-2,TRBJ2-6,.,.,TGTGCCAGCAGCCCCGGGACCGCCGCGGCTTTC,CASSPGTAAAF
TRBV7-9,TRBJ1-3,few,.,TGTGCCAGCAGCTTAGGCCAGTTCTTTGGAAACACCATATATTTT,CASSLGQFFGNTIYF
TRBV25-1,TRBJ2-1,.,TRBD2,TGTGCCAGCTCGGACGGGACTAGCGGAGACAATGAGCAGTTCTTC,CASSDGTSGDNEQFF
TRBV4-2,TRBJ2-3,many,.,TGTGCCAGCAGCCAAGAGCCGGGGGCGATGAGCACAGATACGCAGTATTTT,CASSQEPGAMSTDTQYF
TRBV25-1,TRBJ2-7,.,.,TGTGCCAGCAGTGATCCCTTTTCCTACGAGCAGTACTTC,CASSDPFSYEQYF
TRBV19,TRBJ2-7,.,.,TGTGCCAGTAGTAGGAGGGTGTCTGAGTACGAGCAGTACTTC,CASSRRVSEYEQYF
TRBV6-5,TRBJ1-2,many,.,TGTGCCAGCATCGACTGGCAGAACTATGGCTACACCTTC,CASIDWQNYGYTF
TRBV7-3,TRBJ2-1,.,TRBD1,TGTGCCAGCAGCTTAACACAGGGGGCTCGGGGCTCCTACAATGAGCAGTTCTTC,CASSLTQGARGSYNEQFF
TRBV5-5,TRBJ1-5,.,.,TGTGACAGCAGCGGGTTGCGGCAGCCCCAGCATTTT,CDSSGLRQPQHF
TRBV7-2,TRBJ2-1,.,.,TGTGCCAGCAGCCCAGGGGGGGGGGCCAATGAGCAGTTCTTC,CASSPGGGANEQFF
TRBV5-1,TRBJ2-1,.,TRBD1,TGCGCCAGCAGATCTGGGACAGGGGGCAGAAATGAGCAGTTCTTC,CASRSGTGGRNEQFF
TRBV9,TRBJ2-4,.,.,TGTGCCAGCAGCCCTGCAGGGGGGGACATTCAGTACTTC,CASSPAGGDIQYF
TRBV20-1,TRBJ2-5,.,TRBD2,TGCAGTGCTAGTTATCCGTCGGGACTAGCGAAGCAAGAGACCCAGTACTTC,CSASYPSGLAKQETQYF
TRBV4-3,TRBJ2-1,.,.,TGCGCCAGCAGCCAAGAAGGTGGTGGGGGCTCTTACAATGAGCAGTTCTTC,CASSQEGGGGSYNEQFF
TRBV29-1,TRBJ2-1,.,TRBD2,TGCAGCGTGTCCGGGACTAGCGGGAGTGGTGAGCAGTTCTTC,CSVSGTSGSGEQFF